This is a list of T cell receptor beta chains from one sample in a study of OX40 agonist ivuxolimab in advanced cancers. Assay: immunoSEQ multiplex PCR; the TCRdb copy retains only in-frame clones and omits some. The table records fewer than 75,000 clones, about nine tenths of them present only once. The sample here was CD4+ or CD8+ T cells sorted from blood, taken in a trial of the OX40 agonist ivuxolimab. The receptors here all came from an adult with an advanced solid tumor such as melanoma, head and neck, liver or kidney cancer. Both conserved end residues are part of each CDR3. The order of the fields is J gene, D gene, clone size, V gene, CDR3 DNA, CDR3 protein. D genes are given only for firm matches. Size is stated for part of the rows, as once, few or many counts, or as a class when the clone is expanded.

j_gene: TRBJ2-1; d_gene: TRBD1; abundance: -; v_gene: TRBV5-4; CDR3nt: TGTGCCAGCAGCCCCACTACGGGACAGCCCTTGTTCGGTGAGCAGTTCTTC; CDR3aa: CASSPTTGQPLFGEQFF
j_gene: TRBJ1-6; d_gene: TRBD1; abundance: -; v_gene: TRBV5-1; CDR3nt: TGCGCCAGCAGCCCACGATCAGGGGGCCCCGCCGACTCCTATAATTCACCCCTCCACTTT; CDR3aa: CASSPRSGGPADSYNSPLHF
j_gene: TRBJ2-5; d_gene: -; abundance: -; v_gene: TRBV7-9; CDR3nt: TGTGCCAGCAGCAAAGGGGGGAGTCGGGAGACCCAGTACTTC; CDR3aa: CASSKGGSRETQYF
j_gene: TRBJ1-6; d_gene: -; abundance: -; v_gene: TRBV4-3; CDR3nt: TGCGCCAGCAGCCAAAACATGGTGAATTCACCCCTCCACTTT; CDR3aa: CASSQNMVNSPLHF
j_gene: TRBJ1-1; d_gene: -; abundance: -; v_gene: TRBV28; CDR3nt: TGTGCCAGCAGTTTACACGAAATCACTGAAGCTTTCTTT; CDR3aa: CASSLHEITEAFF
j_gene: TRBJ2-7; d_gene: TRBD2; abundance: -; v_gene: TRBV19; CDR3nt: TGTGCCAGTACCGCGGGGACTAGCGGGAGCCTCTCCTACGAGCAGTACTTC; CDR3aa: CASTAGTSGSLSYEQYF
j_gene: TRBJ2-7; d_gene: -; abundance: once; v_gene: TRBV12-2; CDR3nt: TGTGCAAGTCGTCCAACAGGGGAGGTCGAGCAGTACTTC; CDR3aa: CASRPTGEVEQYF
j_gene: TRBJ2-7; d_gene: TRBD1; abundance: -; v_gene: TRBV19; CDR3nt: TGTGCCAGTTCCGGGACAGGAACCTACGAGCAGTACTTC; CDR3aa: CASSGTGTYEQYF
j_gene: TRBJ2-7; d_gene: -; abundance: once; v_gene: TRBV18; CDR3nt: TGTGCCAGCTCCCCTTTGGGGGCCTACGAGCAGTACTTC; CDR3aa: CASSPLGAYEQYF
j_gene: TRBJ1-6; d_gene: TRBD1; abundance: -; v_gene: TRBV7-9; CDR3nt: TGTGCCAGCAGCTCGATTCGACAGGGGCCCAATTCACCCCTCCACTTT; CDR3aa: CASSSIRQGPNSPLHF
j_gene: TRBJ2-7; d_gene: -; abundance: -; v_gene: TRBV5-1; CDR3nt: TGCGCCAGCAGCTTGGAAACAGCGGTTAATTACGAGCAGTACTTC; CDR3aa: CASSLETAVNYEQYF
j_gene: TRBJ2-7; d_gene: -; abundance: -; v_gene: TRBV28; CDR3nt: TGTGCCAGCATTTCGGGGGCGGAAAGCTCCTACGAGCAGTACTTC; CDR3aa: CASISGAESSYEQYF
j_gene: TRBJ1-4; d_gene: -; abundance: -; v_gene: TRBV2; CDR3nt: TGTGCCAGCAGTTCCTACAGTGGTGAAAAACTGTTTTTT; CDR3aa: CASSSYSGEKLFF
j_gene: TRBJ1-4; d_gene: -; abundance: -; v_gene: TRBV28; CDR3nt: TGTGCCAGCAGTCAGATGAGGGAGGTAGGGAAACTGTTTTTT; CDR3aa: CASSQMREVGKLFF
j_gene: TRBJ2-2; d_gene: -; abundance: -; v_gene: TRBV7-6; CDR3nt: TGTGCCAGCAGCGCCGGGGCCGGGCGGGGGGAGCTGTTTTTT; CDR3aa: CASSAGAGRGELFF
j_gene: TRBJ1-1; d_gene: -; abundance: -; v_gene: TRBV9; CDR3nt: TGTGCCAGCAGCGCCGACCCGGGGGGGGGCAGGACTGAAGCTTTCTTT; CDR3aa: CASSADPGGGRTEAFF
j_gene: TRBJ2-5; d_gene: -; abundance: -; v_gene: TRBV9; CDR3nt: TGTGCCAGCAGCGTAGGGGCGGGCCACCAAGAGACCCAGTACTTC; CDR3aa: CASSVGAGHQETQYF
j_gene: TRBJ2-1; d_gene: TRBD2; abundance: -; v_gene: TRBV19; CDR3nt: TGTGCCAGTAGTAATCCTAGCGGGAGGGCCGGGGAGCAGTTCTTC; CDR3aa: CASSNPSGRAGEQFF
j_gene: TRBJ1-3; d_gene: -; abundance: -; v_gene: TRBV30; CDR3nt: TGTGCCTGGAAGAACCCTCTCTGGGGGACCATATATTTT; CDR3aa: CAWKNPLWGTIYF
j_gene: TRBJ2-1; d_gene: TRBD2; abundance: -; v_gene: TRBV2; CDR3nt: TGTGCCAGCAGCGAGAGGCCACTAGCGGGAGTTGTAGATGAGCAGTTCTTC; CDR3aa: CASSERPLAGVVDEQFF
j_gene: TRBJ2-5; d_gene: -; abundance: -; v_gene: TRBV6-1; CDR3nt: TGTGCCAGCAGTTTCGAAAAGACCCAGTACTTC; CDR3aa: CASSFEKTQYF
j_gene: TRBJ2-2; d_gene: -; abundance: -; v_gene: TRBV28; CDR3nt: TGTGCCAGCAGCCCGTCGACCGGGGAGCTGTTTTTT; CDR3aa: CASSPSTGELFF
j_gene: TRBJ2-2; d_gene: TRBD2; abundance: -; v_gene: TRBV7-2; CDR3nt: TGTGCCAGCAGCCGGACTAGCGGGGGCCCAATGAACACCGGGGAGCTGTTTTTT; CDR3aa: CASSRTSGGPMNTGELFF
j_gene: TRBJ2-7; d_gene: -; abundance: -; v_gene: TRBV7-2; CDR3nt: TGTGCCAGCAGCTTTGCATCCACTGGGCCTCTTACCTACGAGCAGTACTTC; CDR3aa: CASSFASTGPLTYEQYF
j_gene: TRBJ2-3; d_gene: TRBD1; abundance: once; v_gene: TRBV28; CDR3nt: TGTGCCAGCAGGGGACAGGCGCTCACAGATACGCAGTATTTT; CDR3aa: CASRGQALTDTQYF
j_gene: TRBJ1-2; d_gene: -; abundance: -; v_gene: TRBV5-4; CDR3nt: TGTGCCAGCACTCCCGAGGCAGGGCGGAACTATGGCTACACCTTC; CDR3aa: CASTPEAGRNYGYTF
j_gene: TRBJ2-5; d_gene: TRBD1; abundance: -; v_gene: TRBV6-5; CDR3nt: TGTGCCAGCAGCACGAACAGGGGATCAGAGACCCAGTACTTC; CDR3aa: CASSTNRGSETQYF
j_gene: TRBJ1-1; d_gene: -; abundance: -; v_gene: TRBV7-9; CDR3nt: TGTGCCAGCAGCTTAGATGGTGAAGCTTTCTTT; CDR3aa: CASSLDGEAFF
j_gene: TRBJ2-7; d_gene: TRBD2; abundance: once; v_gene: TRBV28; CDR3nt: TGTGCCAGCAGGACTAGCGGGAATTCCTACGAGCAGTACTTC; CDR3aa: CASRTSGNSYEQYF
j_gene: TRBJ1-5; d_gene: -; abundance: -; v_gene: TRBV28; CDR3nt: TGTGCCAGCAGTTACGGAAATCAGCCCCAGCATTTT; CDR3aa: CASSYGNQPQHF
j_gene: TRBJ1-1; d_gene: TRBD1; abundance: -; v_gene: TRBV30; CDR3nt: TGTGCCTGGAGTTGGGACAGGGGCAATGAAGCTTTCTTT; CDR3aa: CAWSWDRGNEAFF
j_gene: TRBJ1-5; d_gene: -; abundance: -; v_gene: TRBV9; CDR3nt: TGTGCCAGCAGCCAAGGATCAGGGACCAATCAGCCCCAGCATTTT; CDR3aa: CASSQGSGTNQPQHF
j_gene: TRBJ1-4; d_gene: -; abundance: -; v_gene: TRBV28; CDR3nt: TGTGCCAGCAGTCTAGGGGCCGGTGAAAAACTGTTTTTT; CDR3aa: CASSLGAGEKLFF
j_gene: TRBJ2-1; d_gene: TRBD2; abundance: -; v_gene: TRBV27; CDR3nt: TGTGCCAGCGGCGGGAGCCTCCTACCAACGACCTACAATGAGCAGTTCTTC; CDR3aa: CASGGSLLPTTYNEQFF
j_gene: TRBJ1-2; d_gene: TRBD1; abundance: -; v_gene: TRBV5-6; CDR3nt: TGTGCCAGCAGCTTCTTCCGGGACAGGGGGCAGAGGGGCTACACCTTC; CDR3aa: CASSFFRDRGQRGYTF
j_gene: TRBJ2-2; d_gene: -; abundance: -; v_gene: TRBV2; CDR3nt: TGTGCCAGCAGGACGGCCACCGGGGAGCTGTTTTTT; CDR3aa: CASRTATGELFF
j_gene: TRBJ1-1; d_gene: TRBD1; abundance: -; v_gene: TRBV6-1; CDR3nt: TGTGCCAGCAGTCCCGAAGGGACAGGGGCGAATGAAGCTTTCTTT; CDR3aa: CASSPEGTGANEAFF
j_gene: TRBJ2-5; d_gene: TRBD2; abundance: -; v_gene: TRBV28; CDR3nt: TGTGCCAGCAGCCCCCCCGGGGGGGGTGAAGAGCAGTACTTC; CDR3aa: CASSPPGGGEEQYF
j_gene: TRBJ1-3; d_gene: TRBD1; abundance: -; v_gene: TRBV19; CDR3nt: TGTGCCAGTAGTAACTCAGGGGGTCCGAGAAACACCATATATTTT; CDR3aa: CASSNSGGPRNTIYF
j_gene: TRBJ1-2; d_gene: -; abundance: -; v_gene: TRBV7-2; CDR3nt: TGTGCCAGCAGCTTATCTGTATCCAGGGGTGACTATGGCTACACCTTC; CDR3aa: CASSLSVSRGDYGYTF
j_gene: TRBJ1-2; d_gene: TRBD1; abundance: -; v_gene: TRBV6-1; CDR3nt: TGTGCCAGCAGTGAAGTTCTGTTAGGGGGCGCAAAGGGCTACACCTTC; CDR3aa: CASSEVLLGGAKGYTF
j_gene: TRBJ2-3; d_gene: -; abundance: -; v_gene: TRBV7-9; CDR3nt: TGTGCCAGCAGCTTATTCGGTCGGAAAGGGGCCCACGGAGAGGATACGCAGTATTTT; CDR3aa: CASSLFGRKGAHGEDTQYF
j_gene: TRBJ2-7; d_gene: -; abundance: -; v_gene: TRBV2; CDR3nt: TGTGCCAGCAGTGAAGCTTTTCCAGGCAGGGCCTACGAGCAGTACTTC; CDR3aa: CASSEAFPGRAYEQYF
j_gene: TRBJ1-1; d_gene: -; abundance: -; v_gene: TRBV5-1; CDR3nt: TGCGCCAGCAGCTTTCGGAGTATGGACACTGAAGCTTTCTTT; CDR3aa: CASSFRSMDTEAFF
j_gene: TRBJ1-4; d_gene: -; abundance: -; v_gene: TRBV11-2; CDR3nt: TGTGCCAGCAGCTCCCCGGGGAGGGGAAAAACTGAAAAACTGTTTTTT; CDR3aa: CASSSPGRGKTEKLFF
j_gene: TRBJ2-7; d_gene: -; abundance: -; v_gene: TRBV7-5; CDR3nt: TGTGTCAGAAGCACGAGCGGGGGATCCTACGAGCAGTACTTC; CDR3aa: CVRSTSGGSYEQYF
j_gene: TRBJ2-7; d_gene: -; abundance: -; v_gene: TRBV2; CDR3nt: TGTGCCAGCAGTGACGGAGTTAGCTACGAGCAGTACTTC; CDR3aa: CASSDGVSYEQYF
j_gene: TRBJ2-1; d_gene: -; abundance: medium-sized; v_gene: TRBV9; CDR3nt: TGTGCCAGCAGCGTAGTCGTTGGCTCCTACAATGAGCAGTTCTTC; CDR3aa: CASSVVVGSYNEQFF
j_gene: TRBJ2-2; d_gene: TRBD2; abundance: few; v_gene: TRBV28; CDR3nt: TGTGCCAGCATCACTAGCGGGGGGTTCACCGGGGAGCTGTTTTTT; CDR3aa: CASITSGGFTGELFF
j_gene: TRBJ2-1; d_gene: -; abundance: -; v_gene: TRBV6-1; CDR3nt: TGTGCCAGTAGGGGGGGAACAGGGGCCTACAATGAGCAGTTCTTC; CDR3aa: CASRGGTGAYNEQFF
j_gene: TRBJ2-7; d_gene: TRBD2; abundance: -; v_gene: TRBV6-1; CDR3nt: TGTGCCAGCAGTAAAGAGACTAGCGGGGCCTCCTACGAGCAGTACTTC; CDR3aa: CASSKETSGASYEQYF
j_gene: TRBJ2-7; d_gene: TRBD1; abundance: -; v_gene: TRBV5-1; CDR3nt: TGCGCCAGCAGCCGTGGACAGGGCTACGAGCAGTACTTC; CDR3aa: CASSRGQGYEQYF
j_gene: TRBJ2-2; d_gene: -; abundance: -; v_gene: TRBV19; CDR3nt: TGTGCCAGTAGTATAGCTGGGATCAACACCGGGGAGCTGTTTTTT; CDR3aa: CASSIAGINTGELFF
j_gene: TRBJ2-7; d_gene: -; abundance: once; v_gene: TRBV19; CDR3nt: TGTGCCAGTAGTACCCCGGGACAAGCATACGAGCAGTACTTC; CDR3aa: CASSTPGQAYEQYF